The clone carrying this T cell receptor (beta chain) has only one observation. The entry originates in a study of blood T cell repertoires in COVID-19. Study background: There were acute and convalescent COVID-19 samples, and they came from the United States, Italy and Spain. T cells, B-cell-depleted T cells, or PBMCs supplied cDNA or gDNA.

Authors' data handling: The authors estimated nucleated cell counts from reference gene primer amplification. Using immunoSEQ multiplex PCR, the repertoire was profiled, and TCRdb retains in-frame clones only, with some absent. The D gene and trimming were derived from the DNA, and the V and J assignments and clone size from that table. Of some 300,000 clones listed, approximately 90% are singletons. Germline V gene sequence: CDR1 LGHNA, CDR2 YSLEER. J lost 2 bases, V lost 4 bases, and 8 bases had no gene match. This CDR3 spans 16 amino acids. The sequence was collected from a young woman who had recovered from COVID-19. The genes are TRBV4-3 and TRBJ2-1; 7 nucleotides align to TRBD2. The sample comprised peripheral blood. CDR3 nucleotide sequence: TGCGCCAGCAGCCCGGGGGGAAGCATAGCCTACAATGAGCAGTTCTTC. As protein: CASSPGGSIAYNEQFF.